The next 10 T cell receptor beta chains were all read from a single sample in a study of shared clonotypes between healthy human individuals. Libraries were prepared by immunoSEQ multiplex PCR; TCRdb keeps only in-frame clonotypes and omits some of them. The sample holds 980,000 or so clones, over 60% seen once. Material for sequencing was memory CD4+ T cells sorted from blood. The sample's subset: CD45RA-negative fraction. Every receptor here comes from a man between 18 and 29 years old in good health.

CDR3 coding DNA: TGTGCCTGGAGTCCGCCTTCCCCCGGGACAGGGGGTGGCTACACCTTC. Its translation: CAWSPPSPGTGGGYTF. The rearrangement joins TRBV30 to TRBJ1-2; 11 nucleotides match TRBD1. Germline loops: CDR1 GTSNPN, CDR2 SVGIG (reference sequence). This CDR3 has 16 residues. After removal of 2 bases from V and 7 bases from J, the junction contained 12 bases not matched to a gene.

The V gene is TRBV5-4, the J gene TRBJ2-7, with D perhaps matching TRBD1 (6 bases). Trimming shortened V by 4 bases and J by 2 bases, and 16 bases separated the two germline ends. This CDR3 is built from 15 residues. Germline lookup yields CDR1 SGHNT and CDR2 YYREEE (reference sequence). The CDR3 DNA reads TGTGCCAGCAGCCCAGCTAATAGGGACACCTACGAGCAGTACTTC. Its translation is CASSPANRDTYEQYF.

This chain links TRBV6-6 with TRBJ1-5, with D unclear. V was shortened by 10 bases and J by 3 bases, with 13 bases between the two germline ends. Germline V gene lookup returns CDR1 MNHNY and CDR2 SVGAGI (reference sequence). This CDR3 region has 13 residues. DNA of the CDR3: TGTGCCATCCAACGGGAATTCAATCAGCCCCAGCATTTT. Amino acid sequence: CAIQREFNQPQHF.

This clone was picked up many times. V gene TRBV15 combines with J gene TRBJ2-7, with a tentative D call TRBD1 (5 bases). CDR3 length: 14 amino acids. The V end lost 0 bases, the J end lost 11 bases, and 17 bases lay between the germline ends. Germline values: CDR1 LNHNV, CDR2 YYDKDF (reference sequence). The CDR3 protein is CATSRDTQGFRKYF. The CDR3 region has the DNA TGTGCCACCAGCAGAGATACCCAGGGATTTCGGAAGTACTTC.

The CDR3 here is CASSLLQGNQPQHF. The CDR3 coding sequence is TGTGCCAGCAGTCTACTCCAGGGTAATCAGCCCCAGCATTTT. This chain connects TRBV2 to TRBJ1-5, with D possibly TRBD1 on 5 matching bases. Trimming cost V 5 bases and J 4 bases, with 12 bases left between them. Germline-derived CDR1 and CDR2 are SNHLY and FYNNEI. The CDR3 runs 14 residues.

In its sample, this clone was seen a few times. The rearrangement uses TRBV2 and TRBJ2-3; the match to TRBD1 covers 9 bases. Per germline, CDR1 SNHLY and CDR2 FYNNEI. CDR3 length: 16 residues. V lost 6 bases and J lost 2; bases outside the gene matches: 9. In nucleotides, the CDR3 is TGTGCCAGCAGGGGGACAGGGTCCCTATACACAGATACGCAGTATTTT. Protein: CASRGTGSLYTDTQYF.

Remarks on this clone: A far larger clone is a single base away, which makes a read error likely. This rearrangement joins TRBV28 to TRBJ2-7; 10 bases map to TRBD1. Per germline, CDR1 MDHEN and CDR2 SYDVKM. V trimming: 7 bases; J trimming: 3 bases; junction bases outside the gene matches: 3. CDR3 length: 13 amino acids. The CDR3 protein is CASTRTGGYEQYF. The CDR3, as DNA: TGTGCCAGCACCCGGACAGGGGGCTACGAGCAGTACTTC.

This rearrangement joins TRBV6-6 to TRBJ1-6; 11 nucleotides match TRBD1. The V and J ends lost 7 bases and 8 bases, in that order; junction bases with no gene match: 7. Germline CDR1 MNHNY, CDR2 SVGAGI (reference sequence). The length of the CDR3 is 15 residues. CDR3 region: CASIGRGQGDSPLHF. DNA for the CDR3: TGTGCCAGCATCGGCCGGGGACAGGGGGATTCACCCCTCCACTTT.

This clone was seen more than once but under ten times. This chain connects TRBV21-1 to TRBJ2-1. TRBV21-1 is classified as a pseudogene. CDR3 length: 13 amino acids. CDR3 protein: CASSKSGYNEQFF. DNA for the CDR3: TGTGCCAGCAGCAAATCCGGATACAATGAGCAGTTCTTC.

The chain uses TRBV5-1 and TRBJ1-1; the match to TRBD1 covers 7 bases. The CDR3 consists of 15 residues. J gave up 1 base and V 2 bases, and 5 bases lay outside the gene matches. Germline-derived CDR1 and CDR2 are SGHRS and YFSETQ. CDR3 loop: CASSLQGQRNTEAFF. The CDR3 DNA sequence: TGCGCCAGCAGCTTACAGGGACAGAGGAACACTGAAGCTTTCTTT.